Listed here are 32 T cell receptor beta chains from one sample, sequenced in a study of cytotoxic CD8 clonotypes in ibrutinib-treated CLL (dated by TCRdb to the early 2020s). The sample's time point label, in plain terms: about a year on ibrutinib. Libraries were constructed by the immunoSEQ multiplex PCR assay. This is the immuneACCESS table as TCRdb keeps it, with only in-frame sequences that have V and J called. A part of the clones is gone; compared with another copy, unresolved V genes explain less than half, and the rest is unexplained. Here the sample has hundreds of thousands of clones; about 75% occur a single time. In total, the top ten clones hold more than 4.5% of the sample. Here the sequenced sample was PBMCs, taken after 12 months of ibrutinib treatment. The origin of the receptors is a human donor with chronic lymphocytic leukemia.

The CDR3 bases are TGTGCCAGCAAAGGGACAGGGGGTAATTCACCCCTCCACTTT. This gives the protein CASKGTGGNSPLHF. This chain uses TRBV25-1 with TRBJ1-6, with 11 nucleotides matching TRBD1. V lost 7 bases and J lost 6; bases outside the gene matches: 2. This CDR3 is built from 14 residues. Germline values: CDR1 MGHDK, CDR2 SYGVNS.

The V gene is TRBV11-2, the J gene TRBJ2-7; D gene uncertain. Trimming took 5 bases from V and 6 from J, leaving 17 bases between them. The CDR3 loop spans 14 amino acids. Germline loops: CDR1 SGHAT, CDR2 FQNNGV. Written as DNA, the CDR3 is TGTGCCAGCAGCCTGACCGTAGGGTCTAGCGAGCAGTACTTC. It encodes CASSLTVGSSEQYF.

By proportion, this clone is medium-sized. The genes are TRBV30 and TRBJ2-7, with TRBD1 matching 9 bases. The CDR3 totals 15 residues. Germline V gene lookup returns CDR1 GTSNPN and CDR2 SVGIG (reference sequence). V shed 0 bases and J 5 bases; nucleotides not matched to a gene: 8. CDR3 residues: CAWSVRGTGSHEQYF. The DNA for the CDR3 is TGTGCCTGGAGTGTAAGGGGGACAGGGAGCCACGAGCAGTACTTC.

This rearrangement joins TRBV27 to TRBJ1-1; D possibly corresponds to TRBD1 (6 bases). The ends were cut back, 5 bases at V and 1 base at J, with 20 bases in the middle. Germline values: CDR1 MNHEY, CDR2 SMNVEV (reference sequence). This CDR3 is built from 17 residues. The CDR3 loop is CASSPDRDTTANTEAFF. In DNA form, the CDR3 reads TGTGCCAGCAGTCCTGATAGGGACACCACGGCGAACACTGAAGCTTTCTTT.

The count of this clone is one. This chain joins TRBV30 and TRBJ2-3; no clear D gene. This CDR3 is 15 amino acids long. Trimming took off 4 bases at V and 2 bases at J, with 16 bases between the two ends. CDR1 and CDR2 (germline): GTSNPN, SVGIG (reference sequence). The chain's CDR3 is CAWNGRSFATDTQYF. In DNA, the CDR3 is TGTGCCTGGAACGGTCGGAGCTTCGCCACAGATACGCAGTATTTT.

The chain carries TRBV4-3 and TRBJ1-4; 9 bases agree with TRBD1. The CDR3 runs 17 residues. Trimming removed 3 bases from V and 7 bases from J; junction bases left unmatched: 12. Germline V gene lookup returns CDR1 LGHNA and CDR2 YSLEER. CDR3 coding DNA: TGCGCCAGCAGCCAGGGGCCGAACAGGGGGCTAGGTGAAAAACTGTTTTTT. Encoded protein: CASSQGPNRGLGEKLFF.

The chain links TRBV5-6 to TRBJ2-7; 11 nucleotides agree with TRBD1. In germline, CDR1 is SGHDT, CDR2 YYEEEE. The CDR3 runs to 14 residues. The junction had 9 bases not matched to a gene; V was cut back by 6 bases and J by 7 bases. The CDR3, as DNA: TGTGCCAGCAACTCGATCGGGACAGGGGGTGAGCAGTACTTC. Protein: CASNSIGTGGEQYF.

This clone was counted between two and nine times. V is TRBV11-2 and J is TRBJ2-3; a weak D match, TRBD2 (6 bases). The CDR3 loop spans 16 amino acids. Germline V gives CDR1 SGHAT, CDR2 FQNNGV. V lost 3 bases and J 1 base, leaving 14 bases between the germline ends. CDR3 nucleotides: TGTGCCAGCAGCTTGCGGCTGGGCGGGGGCACAGATACGCAGTATTTT. This encodes CASSLRLGGGTDTQYF.

This rearrangement joins TRBV14 to TRBJ2-3; a weak D match, TRBD2 (6 bases). Germline V CDR1 and CDR2: SGHDN, FVKESK. Trimming cost V 0 bases and J 0 bases, with 10 bases left between them. This CDR3 has 16 amino acids. CDR3 protein: CASSQDTSGSTDTQYF. CDR3 coding DNA: TGTGCCAGCAGCCAAGATACCAGCGGGAGCACAGATACGCAGTATTTT.

CDR3 DNA sequence: TGTGCCTGGCGACAGGGAGGAGAGACCCAGTACTTC. It is translated as CAWRQGGETQYF. The chain links TRBV30 to TRBJ2-5; D possibly corresponds to TRBD1 (7 bases). Looked up from germline, CDR1 is GTSNPN and CDR2 is SVGIG (reference sequence). This CDR3 is built from 12 residues. Trimming pared 5 bases from V and 4 bases from J, leaving 11 bases between.

Concerning this clone: Other DNA variants within this sample encode the same CDR3. This sequence joins TRBV9 and TRBJ1-2; a possible D gene is TRBD1 (5 bases). CDR1 is SGDLS and CDR2 is YYNGEE in the germline V gene. This CDR3 spans 12 amino acids. Trimming took 2 bases from V and 4 from J, leaving 6 bases between them. As DNA, the CDR3 is TGTGCCAGCAGCGTCGGGGGCTATGGCTACACCTTC. Amino acids: CASSVGGYGYTF.

This clone was seen a few times. The genes are TRBV6-1 and TRBJ2-7; D is unclear. The CDR3 length is 13 residues. Trimming cost V 4 bases and J 0 bases, with 7 bases left between them. CDR1 is MNHNS, CDR2 SASEGT, per germline. CDR3 nucleotide sequence: TGTGCCAGCAGTGTTTACGGCTCCTACGAGCAGTACTTC. It specifies CASSVYGSYEQYF.

The chain links TRBV7-9 to TRBJ1-5; possibly TRBD1 for D (5 bases). Germline CDR1 and CDR2: SEHNR and FQNEAQ (reference sequence). This CDR3 comprises 13 residues. Trimming removed 5 bases from V and 4 bases from J, with 9 bases in between. The CDR3 is CASSLDRNQPQHF. In DNA, the CDR3 is TGTGCCAGCAGCCTTGACAGAAATCAGCCCCAGCATTTT.

The gene calls are TRBV5-1 and TRBJ2-3; TRBD2 is a possible D gene (5 bases). Trimming cost V 2 bases and J 3 bases, with 16 bases left between them. Germline CDR1 and CDR2: SGHRS and YFSETQ. The CDR3 consists of 16 residues. CDR3 residues: CASSLVSGVATDTQYF. The CDR3 DNA follows: TGCGCCAGCAGCTTAGTAAGCGGTGTAGCTACAGATACGCAGTATTTT.

This chain joins TRBV6-1 and TRBJ2-5; D ambiguous. Germline V gene sequence: CDR1 MNHNS, CDR2 SASEGT. The CDR3 runs 14 residues. Trimming took off 8 bases at V and 5 bases at J, with 18 bases between the two ends. Here the CDR3 DNA reads TGTGCCAGCTCCCTTTCTTGGGGTCGGGAGACCCAGTACTTC. This codes for CASSLSWGRETQYF.

The chain carries TRBV18 and TRBJ1-1, with D perhaps TRBD1 (5 bases). Trimming left V 6 bases short and J 1 base short, with 12 bases between. CDR1 and CDR2 from the germline V gene are KGHSH and LQKENI. The CDR3 is 14 residues long. CDR3 amino acids: CASSQLGGNTEAFF. CDR3 sequence (DNA): TGTGCCAGCTCCCAGCTCGGGGGGAACACTGAAGCTTTCTTT.

The gene calls are TRBV30 and TRBJ2-3; TRBD1 matches 10 bases. Germline CDR1 GTSNPN, CDR2 SVGIG (reference sequence). The junction had 9 bases not matched to a gene; V was cut back by 4 bases and J by 2 bases. This CDR3 has 16 amino acids. The CDR3 region is CAWTPWTGGITDTQYF. The CDR3 DNA sequence: TGTGCCTGGACCCCTTGGACAGGGGGGATCACAGATACGCAGTATTTT.

This chain uses TRBV5-1 with TRBJ2-7; TRBD1 matches at 8 bases. J gave up 5 bases and V 3 bases, and 10 bases lay outside the gene matches. The CDR3 spans 15 residues. Germline V CDR1 and CDR2: SGHRS, YFSETQ. This chain's CDR3 is CASSWADREVNEQYF. CDR3 DNA: TGCGCCAGCAGCTGGGCGGACAGGGAGGTAAACGAGCAGTACTTC.

The rearrangement uses TRBV11-2 and TRBJ2-1; D is uncertain. The germline V gene has CDR1 SGHAT and CDR2 FQNNGV. The CDR3 has 11 amino acids. V lost 5 bases, J lost 8 bases, and 7 bases lay in between. The CDR3 DNA reads TGTGCCAGCAGCCCCCGCCATGAGCAGTTCTTC. Its protein product is CASSPRHEQFF.

The genes are TRBV7-3 and TRBJ1-1; possible D gene TRBD1, 5 bases. This CDR3 contains 15 residues. Trimming pared 5 bases from V and 4 bases from J, leaving 17 bases between. CDR1 and CDR2 (germline): SGHTA, FQGTGA. The CDR3 loop reads CASSATGTDGTEAFF. The CDR3 region has the DNA TGTGCCAGCAGCGCCACCGGGACCGACGGCACTGAAGCTTTCTTT.

The CDR3: CASRGAYDNSPLHF. DNA for the CDR3: TGTGCCAGCAGGGGGGCGTACGATAATTCACCCCTCCACTTT. The chain uses TRBV6-5 and TRBJ1-6; D perhaps matches TRBD1 (6 bases). Trimming cost V 6 bases and J 5 bases, with 11 bases left between them. The CDR3 totals 14 residues. Germline V gene lookup returns CDR1 MNHEY and CDR2 SVGAGI.

This chain joins TRBV7-3 and TRBJ2-7; D is perhaps TRBD1 (6 bases). This CDR3 comprises 15 residues. The V end lost 0 bases, the J end lost 3 bases, and 12 bases lay between the germline ends. Germline V gene lookup returns CDR1 SGHTA and CDR2 FQGTGA. In DNA form, the CDR3 reads TGTGCCAGCAGCTTAACCCCAGGGGTTGGCTACGAGCAGTACTTC. Its translation: CASSLTPGVGYEQYF.

The table lists this clone with a few counts. The V call is TRBV29-1, the J call TRBJ1-2, with 8 bases lining up with TRBD1. This CDR3 is 12 amino acids long. CDR1 and CDR2 (germline): SQVTM, ANQGSEA. V shed 4 bases and J 7 bases; nucleotides not matched to a gene: 5. The CDR3 spells CSVVRDRGGYTF. The CDR3 DNA sequence: TGCAGCGTTGTTCGCGACAGGGGTGGCTACACCTTC.

The V call is TRBV30, the J call TRBJ2-6; no definite D call. The CDR3 is 14 amino acids. V lost 0 bases and J 2 bases, leaving 5 bases between the germline ends. The germline gives CDR1 GTSNPN, CDR2 SVGIG (reference sequence). The CDR3 coding sequence is TGTGCCTGGAGTGTTGATGCTGGGGCCAACGTCCTGACTTTC. Translation gives CAWSVDAGANVLTF.

This clone was counted a few times. V gene TRBV9 combines with J gene TRBJ2-1; 7 bases agree with TRBD1. With V trimmed by 3 bases and J by 8 bases, 5 bases remained unmatched. The germline CDR1 and CDR2 sequences are SGDLS and YYNGEE. The CDR3 is 13 amino acids. CDR3 DNA: TGTGCCAGCAGCGCCCAGACAGGGTATGAGCAGTTCTTC. Translated: CASSAQTGYEQFF.

This clone has only one observation. V gene TRBV7-2 combines with J gene TRBJ2-7; D possibly corresponds to TRBD1 (5 bases). Germline V gene data show CDR1 as SGHTA and CDR2 as FQGNSA. Trimming removed 5 bases at V and 6 bases at J, with 14 bases between. CDR3 length: 13 amino acids. The CDR3 sequence: CASSPRLGLEQYF. The CDR3 DNA follows: TGTGCCAGCAGCCCCCGCCTGGGGCTCGAGCAGTACTTC.

This chain connects TRBV4-1 to TRBJ1-5; D possibly corresponds to TRBD1 (6 bases). The CDR3 sequence is 18 residues long. CDR1 and CDR2 (germline): MGHRA, YSYEKL. Between the trimmed V and J ends, which lost 4 bases and 6 bases, there was a span of 25 bases. The CDR3, as DNA: TGCGCCAGCAGCCCCCCTATCCGGGACACCACAGCGGCTCAGCCCCAGCATTTT. It translates to CASSPPIRDTTAAQPQHF.

This clone turned up a few times. The chain's CDR3 is CASSVVGTGGNTIYF. CDR3 in DNA: TGTGCCAGCAGCGTAGTGGGTACTGGTGGAAACACCATATATTTT. The chain recombines TRBV9 with TRBJ1-3; D uncertain. The CDR3 contains 15 residues. Trimming cost V 0 bases and J 3 bases, with 10 bases left between them. CDR1 and CDR2 from the germline V gene are SGDLS and YYNGEE. Full variable domain (rest looked up from reference TRBV9 and TRBJ1-3): DSGVTQTPKHLITATGQRVTLRCSPRSGDLSVYWYQQSLDQGLQFLIQYYNGEERAKGNILERFSAQQFPDLHSELNLSSLELGDSALYFCASSVVGTGGNTIYFGEGSWLTVV.

The rearrangement joins TRBV29-1 to TRBJ1-2; weak D call: TRBD1 (5 bases). This CDR3 comprises 11 residues. CDR1 and CDR2 (germline): SQVTM, ANQGSEA. V lost 6 bases and J lost 7, with 12 bases in between. The CDR3 DNA is TGCAGCGTGCCCGGGACTGGTGGCTACACCTTC. Its protein product is CSVPGTGGYTF.

The chain links TRBV7-2 to TRBJ1-6, with 9 bases identical to TRBD1. The germline V gene has CDR1 SGHTA and CDR2 FQGNSA. This CDR3 is built from 16 residues. V lost 4 bases and J lost 6; bases outside the gene matches: 7. CDR3 in DNA: TGTGCCAGCAGCTCCTTCGGGACAGGGTTTAATTCACCCCTCCACTTT. It codes for CASSSFGTGFNSPLHF.

To note about this clone: The junction does not match germline at one end; this may be a read error. The gene calls are TRBV7-7 and TRBJ2-1; the D is unclear. The CDR3 is 14 residues long. CDR1 SSHAT and CDR2 FNYEAQ come from the germline V gene (reference sequence). The CDR3 DNA is TGTGCTAGCAGCCCCTGGACCAGAAACAATGAGCAGTTCTTC. It translates to CASSPWTRNNEQFF. Based on the CDR3 plus reference TRBV7-7 and TRBJ2-1, the full variable domain is GAGVSQSPRYKVTKRGQDVTLRCDPISSHATLYWYQQALGQGPEFLTYFNYEAQPDKSGLPSDRFSAERPEGSISTLTIQRTEQRDSAMYRCASSPWTRNNEQFFGPGTRLTVL.

This sequence joins TRBV7-3 and TRBJ1-2; 7 bases match TRBD1. With V trimmed by 1 base and J by 4 bases, 6 bases remained unmatched. CDR1 and CDR2 from the germline V gene are SGHTA and FQGTGA. The CDR3 is made up of 15 amino acids. CDR3 amino acids: CASSLKGGTVYGYTF. As DNA, the CDR3 is TGTGCCAGCAGCTTAAAGGGAGGGACAGTCTATGGCTACACCTTC.